Presented here are 18 T cell receptor beta chains from one specimen sequenced in a study of blood T cell repertoires in COVID-19. TCRdb keeps only in-frame clones here, not all; method: immunoSEQ multiplex PCR. The profile shows over 150,000 clones, about 82% of them singletons. Sequenced: peripheral blood. The source is a man aged 45 to 65 with active or convalescent COVID-19.

CDR3 in DNA: TGCGCCACCAGGGGGGGGGCGCACACAGATACGCAGTATTTT. Its translation is CATRGGAHTDTQYF. The rearrangement uses TRBV4-3 and TRBJ2-3; the D call may be TRBD1 or TRBD2 (7 bases each). Trimming left V 10 bases short and J 2 bases short, with 16 bases between. The germline V gene has CDR1 LGHNA and CDR2 YSLEER. CDR3 size: 14 residues.

In this sample, this clone turned up a few times. The CDR3 is CASRVTGAGYTF. The CDR3 DNA is TGTGCCAGCAGGGTAACAGGGGCGGGCTACACCTTC. J is TRBJ1-2 and V is TRBV12-3 or TRBV12-4; 7 bases match TRBD1. The CDR3 covers 12 residues. The V segment lost 6 bases and the J segment 8 bases; nucleotides outside the gene matches: 6.

J is TRBJ1-2 and V is TRBV3-1 (or the pseudogene TRBV3-2), with D perhaps matching TRBD1 (5 bases). The V end lost 3 bases, the J end lost 5 bases, and 7 bases lay between the germline ends. The CDR3 spans 12 residues. Germline lookup yields CDR1 LGHDT and CDR2 YNNKEL (reference sequence). DNA for the CDR3: TGTGCCAGCAGCCAGAAGGGGTATGGCTACACCTTC. Protein: CASSQKGYGYTF.

The chain has TRBV2 and TRBJ2-3, with 7 bases fitting TRBD1. From germline, CDR1 is SNHLY and CDR2 FYNNEI. V lost 6 bases, J lost 1 base, and 4 bases stayed unmatched. This CDR3 spans 14 amino acids. CDR3 protein: CASRGDSGTDTQYF. The CDR3 DNA reads TGTGCCAGCAGGGGGGACAGTGGCACAGATACGCAGTATTTT.

The V gene is TRBV11-2, the J gene TRBJ1-3; 7 bases match TRBD1. CDR3 size: 15 residues. Germline values: CDR1 SGHAT, CDR2 FQNNGV. The V and J ends lost 5 bases and 4 bases, in that order; junction bases with no gene match: 8. As DNA, the CDR3 is TGTGCCAGCAGCCAAGACAGGGTCTGGGGAAACACCATATATTTT. Translation: CASSQDRVWGNTIYF. Drawing the rest from reference TRBV11-2 and TRBJ1-3, the complete variable domain is EAGVAQSPRYKIIEKRQSVAFWCNPISGHATLYWYQQILGQGPKLLIQFQNNGVVDDSQLPKDRFSAERLKGVDSTLKIQPAKLEDSAVYLCASSQDRVWGNTIYFGEGSWLTVV.

This clone was counted once. The chain couples TRBV2 to TRBJ2-1; perhaps TRBD2 as D (6 bases). Germline CDR1 and CDR2: SNHLY and FYNNEI. The V end was cut by 6 bases, the J end by 0 bases, with 18 bases between. The CDR3 runs to 17 residues. The chain's CDR3 is CASREGEGITSYNEQFF. The DNA for the CDR3 is TGTGCCAGCAGGGAGGGTGAAGGTATCACCTCCTACAATGAGCAGTTCTTC.

The sample holds a few counts of this clone. The chain has TRBV9 and TRBJ1-5; D not resolved. Trimming pared 0 bases from V and 1 base from J, leaving 11 bases between. Germline-derived CDR1 and CDR2 are SGDLS and YYNGEE. The CDR3 loop spans 16 amino acids. The CDR3 DNA sequence: TGTGCCAGCAGCGTAGACGGAGGAGGGAGCAATCAGCCCCAGCATTTT. Translation gives CASSVDGGGSNQPQHF.

CDR3 nucleotide sequence: TGTGCCAGCAGCTTAGTAGCGGGATCCTACGAGCAGTACTTC. Protein product: CASSLVAGSYEQYF. The chain employs TRBV11-3 and TRBJ2-7, with 8 bases matching TRBD2. The CDR3 has 14 amino acids. Trimming cost V 1 base and J 1 base; bases outside gene matches: 0. CDR1 SGHNT and CDR2 YENEEA come from the germline V gene.

The table lists this clone with a count of one. The genes are TRBV7-8 and TRBJ2-1; D gene uncertain. There are 11 residues in the CDR3. Per germline, CDR1 SGHVS and CDR2 FQNEAQ. Trimming pared 1 base from V and 8 bases from J, leaving 3 bases between. The CDR3 sequence: CASSLVYEQFF. Written as DNA, the CDR3 is TGTGCCAGCAGCTTAGTATATGAGCAGTTCTTC.

The genes are TRBV2 and TRBJ2-1; TRBD2 matches at 7 bases. After removal of 11 bases from V and 2 bases from J, the junction contained 6 bases not matched to a gene. Germline CDR1 reads SNHLY; CDR2 reads FYNNEI. CDR3 size: 13 residues. The CDR3 region is CAGRREPYNEQFF. In DNA, the CDR3 is TGTGCCGGAAGGCGGGAGCCCTACAATGAGCAGTTCTTC.

The chain has TRBV5-1 and TRBJ1-2, with D unresolved. The CDR3 is 14 residues long. Trimming removed 0 bases at V and 5 bases at J, with 11 bases between. Germline V gene sequence: CDR1 SGHRS, CDR2 YFSETQ. The CDR3 DNA reads TGCGCCAGCAGCTTGGCCGAGTTTGGTTATGGCTACACCTTC. Amino acid sequence: CASSLAEFGYGYTF.

V gene TRBV15 combines with J gene TRBJ1-6; no reliable D call. Deletions cut 4 bases from V and 9 bases from J, with 13 bases between. The CDR3 is 14 amino acids. Germline V CDR1 and CDR2: LNHNV, YYDKDF (reference sequence). In DNA, the CDR3 is TGTGCCACCAGCACGGGTGACCATTCTTCACCCCTCCACTTT. Its protein product is CATSTGDHSSPLHF.

The J gene is TRBJ1-2, the V gene TRBV3-1 (or the pseudogene TRBV3-2); TRBD1 aligns across 11 bases. This CDR3 comprises 15 residues. Trimming removed 3 bases from V and 2 bases from J; junction bases left unmatched: 2. Germline CDR1 and CDR2: LGHDT and YNNKEL (reference sequence). CDR3 in amino acids: CASSQGTGGNYGYTF. The CDR3 DNA reads TGTGCCAGCAGCCAGGGGACAGGGGGGAACTATGGCTACACCTTC.

This chain connects TRBV12-3 or TRBV12-4 to TRBJ2-5; 7 positions match TRBD1. V was pared by 4 bases and J by 2 bases, with 1 base of the junction left unmatched. The CDR3 loop spans 13 amino acids. Here the CDR3 DNA reads TGTGCCAGCAGTTACAGGGGACAAGAGACCCAGTACTTC. Protein sequence: CASSYRGQETQYF.

This sequence joins TRBV6-5 and TRBJ1-1, with 8 bases that match TRBD1. Germline CDR1 and CDR2: MNHEY and SVGAGI. V lost 6 bases, J lost 3 bases, and 9 bases stayed unmatched. The CDR3 runs 15 residues. CDR3 residues: CASRDPTGADTEAFF. CDR3 coding DNA: TGTGCCAGCAGAGACCCGACAGGGGCGGACACTGAAGCTTTCTTT.

The rearrangement links TRBV5-4 to TRBJ1-6; 8 positions agree with TRBD1. Germline CDR1 reads SGHNT; CDR2 reads YYREEE (reference sequence). The CDR3 length is 17 residues. The trim removed 4 bases at V and 7 bases at J, leaving 13 bases unmatched. Here the CDR3 reads CASSGAQGVYGNSPLHF. The CDR3 DNA is TGTGCCAGCAGCGGAGCACAGGGGGTCTATGGAAATTCACCCCTCCACTTT.

The chain carries TRBV18 and TRBJ1-1; perhaps TRBD1 as D (6 bases). The CDR3 has 15 residues. V shed 5 bases and J shed 1 base, with 14 bases lying between them. Germline loops: CDR1 KGHSH, CDR2 LQKENI. The CDR3 loop reads CASSDFGQQNTEAFF. The CDR3 nucleotides read TGTGCCAGCTCAGACTTCGGACAGCAGAACACTGAAGCTTTCTTT.

The V gene is TRBV2, the J gene TRBJ2-1; D possibly corresponds to TRBD2 (7 bases). Per the germline V gene, CDR1 is SNHLY and CDR2 is FYNNEI. The CDR3 sequence is 16 residues long. The V end was cut by 2 bases, the J end by 12 bases, with 23 bases between. In DNA form, the CDR3 reads TGTGCCAGCAGTGAACAGCGGGACACCCGCTTTAAGGGGCAGTTCTTC. This gives the protein CASSEQRDTRFKGQFF.